Described below is a single T cell receptor (beta chain) sequence and its context. Its target is unknown. These data originate in a study of T cell responses to AZD1222 COVID-19 vaccine. Study-wide results and limits: Spike-specific TCR breadth and depth were elevated following two AZD1222 doses. Baseline seropositives among AZD1222 recipients totaled only 5 or 6. Most donors were white British and more were female, and clonal diversity was possibly underestimated.

Produced via immunoSEQ multiplex PCR; TCRdb's table is partial and in-frame only. The sample holds 83,000 or so clones, 88% seen once. Germline loops: CDR1 LNHNV, CDR2 YYDKDF (reference sequence). The junction had 7 bases not matched to a gene; V was cut back by 4 bases and J by 7 bases. This CDR3 comprises 16 residues. This receptor was obtained from an adult who received the AZD1222 COVID-19 vaccine. Specimen: peripheral blood, collected 28 days after the second AZD1222 dose. This chain links TRBV15 with TRBJ2-1, with 13 nucleotides matching TRBD2. Written as DNA, the CDR3 is TGTGCCACCAGCACCCAAACTAGCGGGAGGGGGAATGAGCAGTTCTTC. Protein sequence: CATSTQTSGRGNEQFF.